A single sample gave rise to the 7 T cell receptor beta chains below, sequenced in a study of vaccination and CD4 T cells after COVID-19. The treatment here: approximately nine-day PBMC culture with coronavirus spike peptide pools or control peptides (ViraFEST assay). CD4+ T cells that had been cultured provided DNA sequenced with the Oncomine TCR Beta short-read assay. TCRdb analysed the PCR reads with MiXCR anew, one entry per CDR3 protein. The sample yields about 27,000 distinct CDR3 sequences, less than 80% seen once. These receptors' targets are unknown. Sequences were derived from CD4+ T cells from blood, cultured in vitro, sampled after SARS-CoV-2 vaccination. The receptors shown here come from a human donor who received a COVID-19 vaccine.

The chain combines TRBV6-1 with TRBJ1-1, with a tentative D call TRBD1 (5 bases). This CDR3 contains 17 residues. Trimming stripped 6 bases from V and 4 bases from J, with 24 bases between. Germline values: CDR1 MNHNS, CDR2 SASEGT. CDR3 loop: CASRPTIPEAGVTEAFF. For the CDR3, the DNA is TGTGCCAGCAGGCCTACAATCCCAGAGGCGGGGGTCACTGAAGCTTTCTTT.

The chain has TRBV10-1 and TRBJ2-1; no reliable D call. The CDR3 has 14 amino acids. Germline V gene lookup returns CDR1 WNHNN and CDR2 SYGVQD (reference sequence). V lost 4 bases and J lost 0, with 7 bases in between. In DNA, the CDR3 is TGCGCCAGCAGTGGCGGTAGCTCCTACAATGAGCAGTTCTTC. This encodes CASSGGSSYNEQFF.

The CDR3: CASSPRFRGGTDTQYF. As DNA, the CDR3 is TGTGCCAGTAGTCCCCGATTTCGGGGGGGCACAGATACGCAGTATTTT. The chain links TRBV19 to TRBJ2-3; 7 bases line up with TRBD2. The ends lost 5 bases at V and 1 base at J; junction bases unmatched: 9. This CDR3 spans 16 amino acids. Germline values: CDR1 LNHDA, CDR2 SQIVND (reference sequence).

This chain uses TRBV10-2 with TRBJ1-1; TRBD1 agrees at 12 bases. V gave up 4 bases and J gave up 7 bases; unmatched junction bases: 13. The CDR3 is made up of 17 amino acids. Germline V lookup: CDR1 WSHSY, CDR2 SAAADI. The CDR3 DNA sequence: TGCGCCAGCAGTGCGCTCTGGGACAGGGGGCGTAAAAATGAAGCTTTCTTT. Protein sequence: CASSALWDRGRKNEAFF.

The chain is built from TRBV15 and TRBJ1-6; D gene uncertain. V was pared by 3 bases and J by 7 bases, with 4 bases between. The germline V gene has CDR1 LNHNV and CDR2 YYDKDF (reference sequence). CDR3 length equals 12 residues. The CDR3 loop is CATSSANSPLHF. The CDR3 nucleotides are TGTGCCACCAGCAGTGCAAATTCACCCCTCCACTTT.

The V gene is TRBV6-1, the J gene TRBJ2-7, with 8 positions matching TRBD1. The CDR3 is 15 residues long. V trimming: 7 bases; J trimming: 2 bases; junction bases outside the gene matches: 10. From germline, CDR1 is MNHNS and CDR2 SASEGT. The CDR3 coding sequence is TGTGCCAGCATCCCACCCGGGACAGGAACCTACGAGCAGTACTTC. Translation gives CASIPPGTGTYEQYF.

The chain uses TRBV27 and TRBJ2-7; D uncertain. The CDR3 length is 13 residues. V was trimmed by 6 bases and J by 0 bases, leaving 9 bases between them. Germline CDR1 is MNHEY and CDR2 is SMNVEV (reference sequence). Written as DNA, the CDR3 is TGTGCCAGCAGATCTCTGGTCTCCTACGAGCAGTACTTC. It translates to CASRSLVSYEQYF.